These T cell receptor beta chains were read from a single sample in a study of blood T cell repertoires in COVID-19. Profiling relied on immunoSEQ multiplex PCR, and the TCRdb table lists in-frame clones only, not all of them. The repertoire holds 330,000 or so clones, with 80% to 90% as singletons. Sequencing input: PBMCs or T cells enriched from blood (not recorded which). The receptor source for this set is a man aged 40-49 years in a cohort exposed to, infected with or recovered from COVID-19 (not recorded which). Both conserved end residues are part of each CDR3. D genes are given only for firm matches. The size of a clone is reported for some rows only, either as once, few or many, or as a class for expanded clones.

>few|TRBJ2-7|13|TRBV2|.
TGTGCCAGCGGGATGGCAGGGTCCTACGAGCAGTACTTC
CASGMAGSYEQYF
>.|TRBJ1-6|16|TRBV11-2|TRBD1
TGTGCCAGCAGCTTACGACAGGGAAGCGAAGGTTCACCCCTCCACTTT
CASSLRQGSEGSPLHF
>.|TRBJ2-1|15|TRBV5-1|TRBD2
TGCGCCAGCAGCTTGGAGGGCGGGAGTTACAATGAGCAGTTCTTC
CASSLEGGSYNEQFF
>.|TRBJ1-2|15|TRBV10-1|.
TGCGCCGGCGGCGCAGGGCTGGGGATGTTAAATGGCTACACCTTC
CAGGAGLGMLNGYTF
>.|TRBJ2-7|13|TRBV3-1/TRBV3-2|.
TGTGCCAGCAGCCAACAGGGTCTCGACGAGCAGTACTTC
CASSQQGLDEQYF
>.|TRBJ2-2|15|TRBV11-2|TRBD2
TGTGCCAGCAGCTTAGAACTAGCGGGCTTCGGGGAGCTGTTTTTT
CASSLELAGFGELFF
>.|TRBJ1-2|13|TRBV28|TRBD1
TGTGCCAGCAGGACAGGGGCCAACTATGGCTACACCTTC
CASRTGANYGYTF
>.|TRBJ2-3|15|TRBV7-9|.
TGTGCCAGCAGCTCAACGACAGGGCGGGGAGATACGCAGTATTTT
CASSSTTGRGDTQYF
>few|TRBJ1-5|15|TRBV5-5|.
TGTGCCAGCAGCGTCCAGGGTCGGGGCAATCAGCCCCAGCATTTT
CASSVQGRGNQPQHF
>.|TRBJ1-2|10|TRBV10-3|.
TGTGCCATCCGAGCCGGTGGCTACACCTTC
CAIRAGGYTF
>few|TRBJ2-7|12|TRBV6-6|TRBD1
TGTGCCAGCAGCCGGGACAGCCGCGAGCAGTACTTC
CASSRDSREQYF
>.|TRBJ2-7|13|TRBV6-5|.
TGTGCCAGCAGTTACACACAGGGTCGCGAGCAGTACTTC
CASSYTQGREQYF
>.|TRBJ2-4|17|TRBV3-1/TRBV3-2|TRBD2
TGTGCCAGCAGCCAAGGTGCGGGGGATGAATGGGAAAACATTCAGTACTTC
CASSQGAGDEWENIQYF
>once|TRBJ1-4|12|TRBV28|.
TGTGCCAGCACCGCTGGACAGGAAAAACTGTTTTTT
CASTAGQEKLFF
>.|TRBJ1-6|17|TRBV28|TRBD1
TGTGCCAGCAGCTCCGGGACAGCTTGGACCCCAGGGGCTCCCCTCCACTTT
CASSSGTAWTPGAPLHF